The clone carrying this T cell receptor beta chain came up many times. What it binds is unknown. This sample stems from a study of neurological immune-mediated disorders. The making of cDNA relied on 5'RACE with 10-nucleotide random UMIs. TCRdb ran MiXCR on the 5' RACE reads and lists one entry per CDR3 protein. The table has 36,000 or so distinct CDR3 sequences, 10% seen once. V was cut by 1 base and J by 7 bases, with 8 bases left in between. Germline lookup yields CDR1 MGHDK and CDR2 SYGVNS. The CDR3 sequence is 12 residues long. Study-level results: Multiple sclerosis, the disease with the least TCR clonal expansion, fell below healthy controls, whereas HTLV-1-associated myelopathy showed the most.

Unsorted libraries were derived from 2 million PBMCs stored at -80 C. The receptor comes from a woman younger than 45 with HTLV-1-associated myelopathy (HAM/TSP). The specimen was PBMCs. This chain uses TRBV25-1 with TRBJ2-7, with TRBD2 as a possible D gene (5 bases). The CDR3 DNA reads TGTGCCAGCAGTGAATCGACGGGGGAGCAGTACTTC. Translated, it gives CASSESTGEQYF.